The clone carrying this TCR beta chain was observed a handful of times. Its antigen is unidentified. This sample includes further DNA sequences coding for the same CDR3. This sample was taken from a study of cytomegalovirus exposure and HLA in healthy donors. Notes on the study in general: The study recorded 150 to 200 TCR beta chains that were cytomegalovirus-associated. Generally TCR sequences proved uncommon, though certain public TCRs appeared in numerous donors. HLA alleles were associated with roughly 17,000 TCR beta sequences in a later analysis at 0.05 false discovery rate.

Germline assignment: CDR1 MNHEY and CDR2 SVGAGI. The CDR3 has 16 amino acids. The J segment lost 2 bases and the V segment lost 0 bases, leaving 2 bases of the junction unmatched. The study ran its PCR with 60 Vbeta and 13 Jbeta primers. TCRdb's table, derived via immunoSEQ multiplex PCR, lists solely in-frame clones and lacks some. The sample has about 130,000 clones, about four fifths seen once. The clonotype was recovered from a woman in her 40s in good health and CMV-seronegative. This chain connects TRBV6-5 to TRBJ2-1, with TRBD1 identical over 9 bases. The sample consisted of PBMCs. CDR3 protein: CASSYSGTGPYNEQFF. DNA of the CDR3: TGTGCCAGCAGTTACTCCGGGACAGGGCCCTACAATGAGCAGTTCTTC.